This T cell receptor beta chain was captured in a study of blood T cell repertoires in COVID-19. Study information: Spain, Italy and the United States supplied samples that represented acute and convalescent COVID-19. Nucleic acid was either cDNA or gDNA, and it came from T cells, B-cell-depleted T cells, or PBMCs.

Original handling: Amplification with reference gene primers provided the estimates of nucleated cell counts. The method was immunoSEQ multiplex PCR; TCRdb's version includes in-frame clones alone and lacks a portion of them. That table gives V, J and clone size, and the DNA gave D and trimming. The sample shows about 100,000 clones, approximately 86% of them seen only once. The V segment lost 8 bases and the J segment 3 bases; nucleotides outside the gene matches: 4. This CDR3 is 14 amino acids long. Germline V gene data show CDR1 as ENHRY and CDR2 as SYGVKD. This sequence originates from an elderly man with active or convalescent COVID-19. The sequenced sample consisted of peripheral blood. This chain joins TRBV10-3 and TRBJ2-2, with 9 bases identical to TRBD1. CDR3 coding DNA: TGTGCCATCTTCCGGACAGGGGACACCGGGGAGCTGTTTTTT. It is translated as CAIFRTGDTGELFF.